This T cell receptor beta chain was identified during a study of CD8 T cells in ankylosing spondylitis. Study observations and caveats: As reported, disease-linked clones showed significant enrichment in matched ankylosing spondylitis synovial fluid. Characteristic, it appeared, of ankylosing spondylitis blood was a TCR beta motif of about eight highly homologous variants.

About this clonotype itself: Its antigen is not identified.

One entry per CDR3 protein, called by TCRdb with MiXCR from the 5' RACE reads. The table includes about 360,000 distinct CDR3 sequences, around 15% detected once. Sequenced sample: blood, either unsorted or a sorted T cell fraction (not recorded which). The receptor's source is a male donor with ankylosing spondylitis or in good health (not recorded which).

CDR3 sequence: CASSQVTGTSGVLSYNEQFF. CDR3 sequence (DNA): TGCGCCAGCAGCCAAGTCACCGGGACTAGCGGGGTTCTCTCCTACAATGAGCAGTTCTTC. V gene TRBV4-1 combines with J gene TRBJ2-1; 13 bases align to TRBD2. The CDR3 spans 20 residues. CDR1 is MGHRA, CDR2 YSYEKL, per germline. J was trimmed by 0 bases and V by 1 base; bases with no gene match: 9.